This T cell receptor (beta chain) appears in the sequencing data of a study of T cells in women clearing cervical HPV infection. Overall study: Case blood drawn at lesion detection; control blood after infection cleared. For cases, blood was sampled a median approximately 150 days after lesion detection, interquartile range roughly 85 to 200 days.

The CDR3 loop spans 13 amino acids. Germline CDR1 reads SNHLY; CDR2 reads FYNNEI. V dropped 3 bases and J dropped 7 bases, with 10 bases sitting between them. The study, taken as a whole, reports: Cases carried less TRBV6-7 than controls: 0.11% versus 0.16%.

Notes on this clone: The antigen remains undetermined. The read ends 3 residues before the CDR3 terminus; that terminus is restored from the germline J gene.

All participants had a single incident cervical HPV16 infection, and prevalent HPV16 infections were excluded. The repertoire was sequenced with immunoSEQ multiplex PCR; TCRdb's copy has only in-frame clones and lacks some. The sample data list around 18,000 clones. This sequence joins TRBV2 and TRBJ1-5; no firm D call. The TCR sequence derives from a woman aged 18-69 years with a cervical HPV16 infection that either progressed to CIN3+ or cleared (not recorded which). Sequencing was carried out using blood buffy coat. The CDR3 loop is CASSDLGVQPQHF. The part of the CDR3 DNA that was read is TGTGCCAGCAGTGATCTCGGGGTGCAGCCC.